This TCR beta chain was documented in a study of blood T cell repertoires in COVID-19. Looking at the study overall: Whether acute or convalescent, the COVID-19 samples came from the United States, Italy and Spain. The cDNA or gDNA used as material had been derived from T cells, B-cell-depleted T cells, or PBMCs.

Per the original methods: Amplification from reference gene primers served as the basis for estimated nucleated cell counts. Profiling relied on immunoSEQ multiplex PCR, and the TCRdb table lists in-frame clones only, not all of them. V, J and clone size are those of that table, while D and trimming were read from the DNA. The table has approximately 300,000 clones, roughly 89% seen once. CDR3 length equals 13 residues. Germline V lookup: CDR1 WNHNN, CDR2 SYGVQD (reference sequence). V gave up 11 bases and J gave up 1 base, with 14 bases separating them. The chain links TRBV10-1 to TRBJ1-1, with a weak D call TRBD1 (5 bases). The clonotype was recovered from a man aged 40-50 years with acute or convalescent COVID-19. The sequenced material came from peripheral blood. The CDR3 DNA follows: TGCGCCTCAAAATTAGACAGGAACACTGAAGCTTTCTTT. Translating gives CASKLDRNTEAFF.